This TCR beta chain was observed in a study of T cell changes during pregnancy in multiple sclerosis. Measured with immunoSEQ multiplex PCR; TCRdb has only the in-frame clones, and not every one. The sample holds around 52,000 clones, about 91% seen once. The CDR3 is 16 residues long. Trimming left V 5 bases short and J 1 base short, with 16 bases between. Germline V gene data show CDR1 as SGHVS and CDR2 as FQNEAQ. The chain recombines TRBV7-8 with TRBJ2-3; TRBD2 might be the D (7 bases). The sample was CD4+ T cells from peripheral blood mononuclear cells, taken in the second trimester of pregnancy. The TCR was taken from a female donor with multiple sclerosis, enrolled in a pregnancy study. The CDR3 DNA reads as TGTGCCAGCAGCCCACTGGGAGGGGGTGGCACAGATACGCAGTATTTT. This sequence encodes CASSPLGGGGTDTQYF.